This T cell receptor beta chain was sequenced during a study of blood T cell repertoires in COVID-19. Study as a whole: T cells, B-cell-depleted T cells, or PBMCs supplied cDNA or gDNA.

Original handling: Estimates of nucleated cell counts were drawn from the amplification of reference gene primers. Measured with immunoSEQ multiplex PCR; TCRdb has only the in-frame clones, and not every one. V and J calls and clone size follow that table, whereas D and trimming were derived from the DNA. Among 200,000 to 250,000 clones listed, around 90% were seen once. Looked up from germline, CDR1 is LNHDA and CDR2 is SQIVND (reference sequence). The CDR3 is 12 amino acids. Trimming cost V 6 bases and J 0 bases, with 5 bases left between them. Self-reported history from a screening survey and questionnaire set each donor's cohort. People in the exposed group encountered a COVID-19 case within 2 weeks before entering the study.

The receptor comes from a woman aged 30 to 39 who had been exposed to COVID-19. This chain links TRBV19 with TRBJ2-5; D ambiguous. Sequencing was carried out using PBMCs or T cells enriched from blood (not recorded which). The CDR3 spells CASSDYQETQYF. The CDR3 DNA reads TGTGCCAGTAGCGACTACCAAGAGACCCAGTACTTC.